This T cell receptor (beta chain) was recovered during a study of blood T cell repertoires in COVID-19. Between the trimmed V and J ends, which lost 5 bases and 0 bases, there was a span of 18 bases. Germline V gene sequence: CDR1 SGHTA, CDR2 FQGNSA. This CDR3 spans 17 amino acids. Measured with immunoSEQ multiplex PCR; TCRdb has only the in-frame clones, and not every one. The sample carries 200,000 or so clones, 70% to 90% recorded once. The chain employs TRBV7-2 and TRBJ2-3; a possible D gene is TRBD2 (5 bases). The receptor's source is a man in his sixties with acute or convalescent COVID-19. Input material: peripheral blood. DNA for the CDR3: TGTGCCAGCAGCCCCCTAGGCCTAGCAGCTAGCACAGATACGCAGTATTTT. Protein sequence: CASSPLGLAASTDTQYF.